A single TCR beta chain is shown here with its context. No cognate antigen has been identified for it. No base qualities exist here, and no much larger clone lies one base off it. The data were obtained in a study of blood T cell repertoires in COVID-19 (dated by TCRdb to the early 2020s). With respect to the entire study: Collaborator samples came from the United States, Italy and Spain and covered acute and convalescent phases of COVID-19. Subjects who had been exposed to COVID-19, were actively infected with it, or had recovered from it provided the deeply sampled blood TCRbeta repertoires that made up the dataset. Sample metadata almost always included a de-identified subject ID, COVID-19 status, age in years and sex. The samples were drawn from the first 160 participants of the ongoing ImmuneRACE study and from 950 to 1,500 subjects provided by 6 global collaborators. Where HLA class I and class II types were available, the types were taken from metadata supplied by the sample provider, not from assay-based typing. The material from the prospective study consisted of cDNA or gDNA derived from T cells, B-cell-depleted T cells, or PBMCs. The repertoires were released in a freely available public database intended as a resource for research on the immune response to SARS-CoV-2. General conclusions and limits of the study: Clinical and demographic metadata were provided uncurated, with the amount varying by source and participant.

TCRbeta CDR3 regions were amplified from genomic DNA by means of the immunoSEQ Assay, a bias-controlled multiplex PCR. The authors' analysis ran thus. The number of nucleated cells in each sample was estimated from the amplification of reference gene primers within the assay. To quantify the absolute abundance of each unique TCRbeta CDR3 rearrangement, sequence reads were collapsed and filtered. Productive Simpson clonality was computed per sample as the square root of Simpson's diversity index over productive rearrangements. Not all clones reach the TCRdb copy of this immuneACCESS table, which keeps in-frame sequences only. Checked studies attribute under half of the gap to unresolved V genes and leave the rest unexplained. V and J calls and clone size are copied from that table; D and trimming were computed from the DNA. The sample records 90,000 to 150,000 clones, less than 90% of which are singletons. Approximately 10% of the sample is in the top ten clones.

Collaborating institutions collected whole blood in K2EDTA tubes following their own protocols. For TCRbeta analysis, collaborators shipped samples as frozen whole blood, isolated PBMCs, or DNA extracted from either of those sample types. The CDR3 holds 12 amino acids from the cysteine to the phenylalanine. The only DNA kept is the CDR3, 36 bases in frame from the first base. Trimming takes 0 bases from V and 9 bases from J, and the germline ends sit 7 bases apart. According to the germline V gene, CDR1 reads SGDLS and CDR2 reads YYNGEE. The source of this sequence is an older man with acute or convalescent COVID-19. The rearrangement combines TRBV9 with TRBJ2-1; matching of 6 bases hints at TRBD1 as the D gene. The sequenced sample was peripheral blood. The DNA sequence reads TGTGCCAGCAGCGTAGTAGGGGGTGAGCAGTTCTTC. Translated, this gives CASSVVGGEQFF.